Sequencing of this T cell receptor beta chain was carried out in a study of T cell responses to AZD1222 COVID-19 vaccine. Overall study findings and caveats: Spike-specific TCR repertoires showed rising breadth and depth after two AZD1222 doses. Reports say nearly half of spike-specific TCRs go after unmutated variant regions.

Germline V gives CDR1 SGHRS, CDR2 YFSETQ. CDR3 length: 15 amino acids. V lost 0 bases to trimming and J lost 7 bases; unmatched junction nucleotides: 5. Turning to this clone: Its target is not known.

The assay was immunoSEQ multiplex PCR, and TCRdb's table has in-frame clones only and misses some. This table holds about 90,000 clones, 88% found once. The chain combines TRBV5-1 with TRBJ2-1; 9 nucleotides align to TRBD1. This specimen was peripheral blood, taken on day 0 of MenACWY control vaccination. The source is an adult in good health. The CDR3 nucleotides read TGCGCCAGCAGCTTGGCCGGGACAGGGATGAATGAGCAGTTCTTC. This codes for CASSLAGTGMNEQFF. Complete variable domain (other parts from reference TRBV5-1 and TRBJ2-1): KAGVTQTPRYLIKTRGQQVTLSCSPISGHRSVSWYQQTPGQGLQFLFEYFSETQRNKGNFPGRFSGRQFSNSRSEMNVSTLELGDSALYLCASSLAGTGMNEQFFGPGTRLTVL.